One sample yielded the 27 T cell receptor beta chains listed below, sequenced in a study of blood T cell repertoires in COVID-19 (dated by TCRdb to 2019 to 2021). Library prep was done by the immunoSEQ multiplex PCR assay. The source is immuneACCESS, and TCRdb retained only in-frame sequences with V and J called. Part of the clones is not carried over; for the studies checked, unresolved V genes explain less than half of this, and the remainder is unexplained. Across this sample there are fewer than 350,000 clones, with approximately 80% seen only once. Around 3% of the sample rests with the top ten. Source material: peripheral blood. The receptors stem from a woman aged 55-70 years with active or convalescent COVID-19.

This chain links TRBV21-1 with TRBJ1-5; the table names TRBD1, a call not compared with the DNA. TRBV21-1 is listed as a pseudogene. The CDR3 loop spans 19 amino acids. CDR3 sequence: CASSKEKFLQVYSNQPQHF. CDR3 nucleotide sequence: TGTGCCAGCAGCAAAGAGAAATTTTTACAGGTTTATAGCAATCAGCCCCAGCATTTT.

The chain carries TRBV4-2 and TRBJ2-5; the D gene is possibly TRBD2 (5 bases). CDR3 size: 14 residues. V lost 2 bases and J 2 bases, leaving 9 bases between the germline ends. The germline V gene has CDR1 LGHNA and CDR2 YNFKEQ. The CDR3 reads CASSQSGEQETQYF. CDR3 DNA sequence: TGTGCCAGCAGCCAATCCGGGGAGCAAGAGACCCAGTACTTC.

As concerns this clone: The junction and the germline gene differ at one end; a read error may be behind it. J is TRBJ1-6 and V is TRBV28; no clear D gene. Germline CDR1 MDHEN, CDR2 SYDVKM. The CDR3 runs 12 residues. The CDR3 region has the DNA TGTGCCACTAGAGGTCCGGGTTCACCCCCCCACTTT. Translation: CATRGPGSPPHF.

V and J are TRBV7-9 and TRBJ1-3; 8 bases align to TRBD1. Losses at the gene ends were 5 bases for V and 0 bases for J; bases not matched to a gene: 9. Germline V gene lookup returns CDR1 SEHNR and CDR2 FQNEAQ (reference sequence). The CDR3 length is 17 residues. The CDR3 is CASSTTGTGYSGNTIYF. CDR3 coding DNA: TGTGCCAGCAGCACTACCGGGACAGGTTACTCTGGAAACACCATATATTTT.

There are a few counts of this clone. The chain employs TRBV6-1 and TRBJ1-3, with unresolved D. CDR1 MNHNS and CDR2 SASEGT come from the germline V gene. The CDR3 sequence is 15 residues long. The V gene lost 3 bases and the J gene lost 2 bases, with 11 bases spanning the gap. CDR3 amino acids: CASSDVGVAGNTIYF. Written as DNA, the CDR3 is TGTGCCAGCAGTGACGTGGGAGTGGCTGGAAACACCATATATTTT.

This chain links TRBV21-1 with TRBJ1-5; the D segment call TRBD1 is taken from the table without a DNA check. TRBV21-1 is flagged as a pseudogene. The CDR3 loop spans 19 amino acids. The CDR3 DNA sequence: TGTGCCAGCAGCAAAAAGGCGGGGACAGGGGGGTCCGGTATGTTGCCCCAGCATTTT. This codes for CASSKKAGTGGSGMLPQHF.

The rearrangement uses TRBV6-5 and TRBJ2-5, with 12 bases aligning to TRBD1. The ends lost 7 bases at V and 4 bases at J; junction bases unmatched: 7. CDR3 length: 15 amino acids. Germline V gene data show CDR1 as MNHEY and CDR2 as SVGAGI. For the CDR3, the DNA is TGTGCCAGCAAGCTCCGGGACAGGGGGCCAGAGACCCAGTACTTC. Its translation: CASKLRDRGPETQYF.

The chain employs TRBV4-3 and TRBJ2-3; tentative D call: TRBD2 (6 bases). Between the trimmed V and J ends, which lost 0 bases and 6 bases, there was a span of 16 bases. CDR1 LGHNA and CDR2 YSLEER come from the germline V gene. This CDR3 is built from 16 residues. CDR3 loop: CASSQDRGSWADTQYF. The CDR3 DNA reads as TGCGCCAGCAGCCAAGACCGGGGGTCGTGGGCTGATACGCAGTATTTT.

The chain recombines TRBV7-8 with TRBJ1-5; maybe TRBD1 (6 bases). V was shortened by 5 bases and J by 1 base, with 9 bases between the two germline ends. The CDR3 is 14 amino acids. Germline values: CDR1 SGHVS, CDR2 FQNEAQ. As DNA, the CDR3 is TGTGCCAGCAGCACCGGACAGAGCAATCAGCCCCAGCATTTT. Encoded protein: CASSTGQSNQPQHF.

The V call is TRBV5-1, the J call TRBJ2-3; D possibly corresponds to TRBD1 (5 bases). This CDR3 region has 17 residues. Germline V lookup: CDR1 SGHRS, CDR2 YFSETQ. V was cut by 5 bases and J by 0 bases, with 19 bases left in between. The CDR3, as DNA: TGCGCCAGCAGGGCTACAGGACGATTTCTAAGCACAGATACGCAGTATTTT. Amino acids: CASRATGRFLSTDTQYF.

The chain joins TRBV19 to TRBJ1-2; possibly TRBD1 for D (5 bases). CDR3 length equals 14 residues. Per germline, CDR1 LNHDA and CDR2 SQIVND (reference sequence). With 5 bases removed from V and 2 bases from J, the gap between germline ends came to 12 bases. The CDR3 nucleotides read TGTGCCAGTAGTGCCCTGGGGCTGAACTATGGCTACACCTTC. Its translation: CASSALGLNYGYTF.

The chain has TRBV15 and TRBJ1-4, with D unclear. Germline V lookup: CDR1 LNHNV, CDR2 YYDKDF (reference sequence). Between the trimmed V and J ends, which lost 1 base and 4 bases, there was a span of 7 bases. The CDR3 totals 14 residues. The CDR3 DNA sequence: TGTGCCACCAGCAGAGGCAGAAATAATGAAAAACTGTTTTTT. Residues: CATSRGRNNEKLFF.

This clone was observed a single time. The chain uses TRBV28 and TRBJ1-2; no definite D call. CDR1 MDHEN and CDR2 SYDVKM come from the germline V gene. V shed 9 bases and J shed 4 bases, with 9 bases lying between them. This CDR3 has 11 residues. The CDR3 loop is CASWARYGYTF. The DNA for the CDR3 is TGTGCCAGTTGGGCACGCTATGGCTACACCTTC.

V is TRBV10-3 and J is TRBJ2-5; D unresolved. This CDR3 region has 15 residues. Germline-derived CDR1 and CDR2 are ENHRY and SYGVKD. V dropped 4 bases and J dropped 0 bases, with 12 bases sitting between them. This CDR3 reads CAISGSTRYQETQYF. CDR3 DNA sequence: TGTGCCATCAGTGGTTCTACTCGGTACCAAGAGACCCAGTACTTC.

The CDR3 reads CASSLFGPNTEAFF. DNA for the CDR3: TGTGCCAGCAGCTTATTTGGCCCGAACACTGAAGCTTTCTTT. This rearrangement joins TRBV7-3 to TRBJ1-1; D gene uncertain. This CDR3 spans 14 amino acids. V dropped 2 bases and J dropped 1 base, with 8 bases sitting between them. In germline, CDR1 is SGHTA, CDR2 FQGTGA.

This clone was counted a few times. The gene calls are TRBV7-3 and TRBJ2-5; 13 bases map to TRBD2. The CDR3 covers 17 residues. Germline values: CDR1 SGHTA, CDR2 FQGTGA. V was clipped by 5 bases and J by 7 bases; unmatched bases: 13. Written as DNA, the CDR3 is TGTGCCAGCAGCCTCCGGACTAGCGGGGGCCCTCTGGGGACCCAGTACTTC. It codes for CASSLRTSGGPLGTQYF.

V usage is TRBV30 and J usage is TRBJ1-2; 10 nucleotides align to TRBD1. The length of the CDR3 is 13 residues. Germline CDR1 and CDR2: GTSNPN and SVGIG (reference sequence). J lost 3 bases, V lost 8 bases, and 6 bases had no gene match. The chain's CDR3 is CALRDRGDYGYTF. The CDR3 DNA sequence: TGTGCCCTCCGGGACAGGGGTGACTATGGCTACACCTTC. Based on the CDR3 plus reference TRBV30 and TRBJ1-2, the full variable domain is SQTIHQWPATLVQPVGSPLSLECTVEGTSNPNLYWYRQAAGRGLQLLFYSVGIGQISSEVPQNLSASRPQDRQFILSSKKLLLSDSGFYLCALRDRGDYGYTFGSGTRLTVV.

This clone was picked up a small number of times. The chain uses TRBV18 and TRBJ1-2; a possible D gene is TRBD1 (6 bases). The CDR3 length is 14 residues. Between the trimmed V and J ends, which lost 3 bases and 7 bases, there was a span of 15 bases. Per the germline V gene, CDR1 is KGHSH and CDR2 is LQKENI. The CDR3 reads CASSPTAGAPGYTF. The CDR3 DNA is TGTGCCAGCTCACCGACGGCAGGGGCGCCTGGCTACACCTTC. Full variable domain (missing parts from reference TRBV18 and TRBJ1-2): NAGVMQNPRHLVRRRGQEARLRCSPMKGHSHVYWYRQLPEEGLKFMVYLQKENIIDESGMPKERFSAEFPKEGPSILRIQQVVRGDSAAYFCASSPTAGAPGYTFGSGTRLTVV.

The chain employs TRBV4-2 and TRBJ1-4, with 11 bases identical to TRBD1. This CDR3 spans 17 amino acids. The junction had 6 bases not matched to a gene; V was cut back by 2 bases and J by 4 bases. The germline V gene has CDR1 LGHNA and CDR2 YNFKEQ. The CDR3 spells CASSQFGQGAGNEKLFF. CDR3 bases: TGTGCCAGCAGCCAATTTGGACAGGGGGCAGGTAATGAAAAACTGTTTTTT.

This rearrangement joins TRBV24-1 to TRBJ1-1; TRBD1 matches at 7 bases. Germline CDR1 KGHDR, CDR2 SFDVKD. Germline trimming cut 0 bases from V and 5 bases from J; bases unmatched to any gene: 2. This CDR3 comprises 14 residues. The CDR3 DNA is TGTGCCACCAGTGATTTGACAGGGGTTACTGAAGCTTTCTTT. This gives the protein CATSDLTGVTEAFF.

In its sample, this clone was seen once. The rearrangement uses TRBV28 and TRBJ1-3; no clear D. The CDR3 consists of 14 residues. Trimming took 3 bases from V and 0 from J, leaving 6 bases between them. Germline V gene sequence: CDR1 MDHEN, CDR2 SYDVKM. This chain's CDR3 is CASSFVLSGNTIYF. The CDR3 DNA reads as TGTGCCAGCAGTTTTGTACTCTCTGGAAACACCATATATTTT. Full variable domain (remainder filled in from reference TRBV28 and TRBJ1-3): DVKVTQSSRYLVKRTGEKVFLECVQDMDHENMFWYRQDPGLGLRLIYFSYDVKMKEKGDIPEGYSVSREKKERFSLILESASTNQTSMYLCASSFVLSGNTIYFGEGSWLTVV.

The rearrangement joins TRBV6-2 or TRBV6-3 to TRBJ1-2; TRBD1 might be the D (6 bases). The CDR3 is 14 residues long. Between the trimmed V and J ends, which lost 4 bases and 6 bases, there was a span of 15 bases. Looked up from germline, CDR1 is MNHEY and CDR2 is SVGEGT. As DNA, the CDR3 is TGTGCCAGCAGTTCCCCACAGGGAAGGGATGGCTACACCTTC. As protein: CASSSPQGRDGYTF.

V gene TRBV6-6 combines with J gene TRBJ1-4, with D hard to call. V was shortened by 2 bases and J by 7 bases, with 8 bases between the two germline ends. Germline V gene sequence: CDR1 MNHNY, CDR2 SVGAGI (reference sequence). The CDR3 consists of 13 residues. This CDR3 is CASSYRRSEKLFF. The CDR3 nucleotides are TGTGCCAGCAGTTACCGACGGAGTGAAAAACTGTTTTTT.

The rearrangement links TRBV14 to TRBJ1-1; D might be TRBD1 (5 bases). V lost 1 base to trimming and J lost 6 bases, with 18 bases between them. Germline loops: CDR1 SGHDN, CDR2 FVKESK. The CDR3 sequence is 16 residues long. The CDR3 here is CASSQGEVRVDAEAFF. CDR3 DNA: TGTGCCAGCAGCCAAGGAGAAGTCAGGGTGGACGCTGAAGCTTTCTTT.

V and J are TRBV5-1 and TRBJ1-1; D is possibly TRBD1 (5 bases). Per the germline V gene, CDR1 is SGHRS and CDR2 is YFSETQ. The CDR3 spans 15 residues. Deletions cut 6 bases from V and 0 bases from J, with 15 bases between. DNA for the CDR3: TGCGCCAGCATATTCGGGGCGGGGGTGAACACTGAAGCTTTCTTT. It yields the protein CASIFGAGVNTEAFF.

The sample holds many counts of this clone. V and J are TRBV5-4 and TRBJ2-3, with 7 bases lining up with TRBD2. Germline V gives CDR1 SGHNT, CDR2 YYREEE (reference sequence). The CDR3 runs to 20 residues. Trimming took 4 bases from V and 4 from J; bases not matched to a gene: 24. CDR3 residues: CASSARRGAGNLRPPDTQYF. The DNA of the CDR3 is TGTGCCAGCAGCGCCCGCCGCGGAGCGGGGAACCTCCGGCCCCCAGATACGCAGTATTTT.

J is TRBJ1-1 and V is TRBV7-9; D ambiguous. This CDR3 is built from 14 residues. Germline V lookup: CDR1 SEHNR, CDR2 FQNEAQ (reference sequence). With 3 bases removed from V and 1 base from J, the gap between germline ends came to 9 bases. CDR3 sequence (DNA): TGTGCCAGCAGCTTGAGGGCAGGGAACACTGAAGCTTTCTTT. Its protein product is CASSLRAGNTEAFF. Full variable domain (rest looked up from reference TRBV7-9 and TRBJ1-1): DTGVSQNPRHKITKRGQNVTFRCDPISEHNRLYWYRQTLGQGPEFLTYFQNEAQLEKSRLLSDRFSAERPKGSFSTLEIQRTEQGDSAMYLCASSLRAGNTEAFFGQGTRLTVV.